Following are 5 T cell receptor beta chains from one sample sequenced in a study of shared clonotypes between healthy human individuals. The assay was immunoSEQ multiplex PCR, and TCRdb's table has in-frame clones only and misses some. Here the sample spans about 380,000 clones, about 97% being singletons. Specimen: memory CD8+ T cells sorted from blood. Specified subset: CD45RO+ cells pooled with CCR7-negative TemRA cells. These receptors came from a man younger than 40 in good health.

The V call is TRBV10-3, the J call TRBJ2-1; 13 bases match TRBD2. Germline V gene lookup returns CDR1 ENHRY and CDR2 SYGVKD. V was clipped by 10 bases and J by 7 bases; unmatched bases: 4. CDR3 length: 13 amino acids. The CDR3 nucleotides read TGTGCCACGAGACTAGCGGGAGGAAATGAGCAGTTCTTC. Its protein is CATRLAGGNEQFF.

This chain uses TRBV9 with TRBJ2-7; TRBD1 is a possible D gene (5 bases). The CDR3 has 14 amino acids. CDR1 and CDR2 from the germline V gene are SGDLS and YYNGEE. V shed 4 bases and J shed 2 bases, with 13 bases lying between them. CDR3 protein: CASSTIDSTYEQYF. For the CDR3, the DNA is TGTGCCAGCAGCACCATCGACAGTACCTACGAGCAGTACTTC. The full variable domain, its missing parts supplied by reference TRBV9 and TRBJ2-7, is DSGVTQTPKHLITATGQRVTLRCSPRSGDLSVYWYQQSLDQGLQFLIQYYNGEERAKGNILERFSAQQFPDLHSELNLSSLELGDSALYFCASSTIDSTYEQYFGPGTRLTVT.

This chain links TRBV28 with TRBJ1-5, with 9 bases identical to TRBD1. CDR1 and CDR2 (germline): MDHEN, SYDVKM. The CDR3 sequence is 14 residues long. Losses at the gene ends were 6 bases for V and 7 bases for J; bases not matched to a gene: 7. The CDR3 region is CASRFWDRVQPQHF. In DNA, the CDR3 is TGTGCCAGCAGGTTTTGGGACAGGGTCCAGCCCCAGCATTTT.

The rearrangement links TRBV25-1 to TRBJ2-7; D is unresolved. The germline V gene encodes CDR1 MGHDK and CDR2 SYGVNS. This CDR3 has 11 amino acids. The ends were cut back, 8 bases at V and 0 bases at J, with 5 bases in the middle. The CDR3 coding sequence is TGTGCCAGCGGGCTCTCCTACGAGCAGTACTTC. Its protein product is CASGLSYEQYF.

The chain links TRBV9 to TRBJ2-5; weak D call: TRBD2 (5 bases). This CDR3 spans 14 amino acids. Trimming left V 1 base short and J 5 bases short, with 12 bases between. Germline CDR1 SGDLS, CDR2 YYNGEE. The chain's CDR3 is CASSVIEGMETQYF. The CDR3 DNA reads TGTGCCAGCAGCGTAATCGAGGGTATGGAGACCCAGTACTTC.